The T cell receptor (beta chain) described here comes from a study of blood T cell repertoires in COVID-19. Study-level background: PBMCs, B-cell-depleted T cells, or T cells provided the cDNA or gDNA that made up the material.

In the original analysis: For nucleated cells, counts were estimated from reference gene primer amplification. Profiling relied on immunoSEQ multiplex PCR, and the TCRdb table lists in-frame clones only, not all of them. The DNA was the basis for D and trimming; V, J and clone size are from that table. Of 200,000 to 250,000 clones listed, around four fifths were seen once; the top ten hold approximately 7.6%. Germline V gives CDR1 MNHEY, CDR2 SVGAGI. The CDR3 has 13 amino acids. V was cut by 4 bases and J by 6 bases, with 10 bases left in between. The source is a woman of 80 years or more with COVID-19, enrolled during active disease. The chain has TRBV6-5 and TRBJ2-1; maybe TRBD2 (6 bases). The sequencing sample was made of peripheral blood. CDR3 region: CASSLAVVNEQFF. The CDR3 region has the DNA TGTGCCAGCAGTTTAGCGGTAGTCAATGAGCAGTTCTTC.